These T cell receptor beta chains were read from a single sample in a study of cytomegalovirus exposure and HLA in healthy donors. The assay was immunoSEQ multiplex PCR, and TCRdb's table has in-frame clones only and misses some. The repertoire holds 250,000 to 350,000 clones, around 86% seen once, with roughly 4% in the top ten. Sequencing input: PBMCs. The source of these receptors is a man between 35 and 55 years old in good health and CMV-seropositive. Each CDR3 is given with its conserved first and last residue. The D gene is left open where the match is weak. Clone size is given for some rows only: seen once, a few or many times, or a class if the clone is expanded.

>TRBV18|-|TRBJ1-1|-
CASSPQGLNTEAFF
TGTGCCAGCTCACCACAGGGGCTGAACACTGAAGCTTTCTTT
>TRBV4-3|-|TRBJ1-2|-
CASSQEVRYGYTF
TGCGCCAGCAGCCAAGAGGTCAGATATGGCTACACCTTC
>TRBV21-1|-|TRBJ2-7|-
CASSKRRISYEQYF
TGTGCCAGCAGCAAGAGGAGGATCTCCTACGAGCAGTACTTC
>TRBV9|-|TRBJ2-2|-
CASSSRQAGELFF
TGTGCCAGCAGTTCTCGACAAGCCGGGGAGCTGTTTTTT
>TRBV6-6|-|TRBJ1-2|-
CASSYSASTGGYTF
TGTGCCAGCAGTTACTCGGCATCGACTGGTGGCTACACCTTC
>TRBV7-9|-|TRBJ2-3|TRBD2
CASSFSGTQDTQYF
TGTGCCAGCAGCTTTAGCGGGACCCAAGATACGCAGTATTTT
>TRBV7-2|-|TRBJ2-7|-
CASSPQTGLSSYEQYF
TGTGCCAGCAGCCCACAGACAGGTTTGAGCTCCTACGAGCAGTACTTC
>TRBV15|-|TRBJ1-2|TRBD1
CATSRGTGGNYGYTF
TGTGCCACCAGCAGAGGGACAGGGGGCAACTATGGCTACACCTTC
>TRBV7-2|-|TRBJ2-5|-
CASRRGGSLQETQYF
TGTGCCAGCAGGAGGGGGGGGAGTCTCCAAGAGACCCAGTACTTC
>TRBV27|-|TRBJ1-5|-
CASSPLGTSNQPQHF
TGTGCCAGCAGTCCCTTGGGCACTAGCAATCAGCCCCAGCATTTT
>TRBV28|once|TRBJ1-2|TRBD1
CASSFRDRPHGYTF
TGTGCCAGCAGTTTCAGGGACAGACCCCACGGCTACACCTTC
>TRBV28|-|TRBJ2-7|-
CASSLGGVGDEQYF
TGTGCCAGCAGTTTGGGAGGAGTTGGCGACGAGCAGTACTTC
>TRBV5-6|many|TRBJ2-7|-
CASSLALGLSYEQYF
TGTGCCAGCAGCTTGGCCCTCGGACTCTCCTACGAGCAGTACTTC
>TRBV7-9|once|TRBJ2-1|-
CASKGGTIYEQFF
TGTGCCTCCAAAGGAGGAACTATATATGAGCAGTTCTTC
>TRBV7-3|-|TRBJ2-3|-
CASSWGVEDTQYF
TGTGCCAGCAGCTGGGGCGTCGAAGATACGCAGTATTTT
>TRBV30|-|TRBJ1-5|-
CAWSAVSNQPQHF
TGTGCCTGGAGTGCCGTTAGCAATCAGCCCCAGCATTTT
>TRBV7-9|-|TRBJ2-5|-
CASSFMGSGETQYF
TGTGCCAGCAGCTTTATGGGGTCGGGGGAGACCCAGTACTTC
>TRBV7-2|-|TRBJ2-7|TRBD2
CASSSRGTSGRAVSYEQYF
TGTGCCAGCAGCTCTCGAGGGACTAGCGGGAGGGCCGTATCCTACGAGCAGTACTTC
>TRBV9|-|TRBJ2-3|TRBD2
CASSVDGGSTDTQYF
TGTGCCAGCAGCGTAGACGGGGGGAGCACAGATACGCAGTATTTT
>TRBV11-3|once|TRBJ2-7|TRBD2
CASSLEDSGSSYEQYF
TGTGCCAGCAGCTTAGAAGACAGCGGGAGCTCCTACGAGCAGTACTTC
>TRBV28|-|TRBJ1-5|-
CASSRGGSNQPQHF
TGTGCCAGCAGCAGGGGAGGGAGCAATCAGCCCCAGCATTTT
>TRBV7-3|once|TRBJ2-7|TRBD2
CASSAGLAPYEQYF
TGTGCCAGCAGCGCGGGACTAGCGCCCTACGAGCAGTACTTC
>TRBV7-9|-|TRBJ2-1|TRBD2
CSSSLGEGTYNEQFF
TGTTCCAGCAGCTTAGGGGAGGGTACCTACAATGAGCAGTTCTTC
>TRBV28|-|TRBJ2-6|TRBD1
CASRTTGTGANVLTF
TGTGCCAGCAGGACGACAGGGACTGGGGCCAACGTCCTGACTTTC
>TRBV5-1|-|TRBJ2-5|-
CASSFGRGQETQYF
TGCGCCAGCAGCTTCGGGCGGGGACAAGAGACCCAGTACTTC
>TRBV9|-|TRBJ2-3|-
CASSVSASQDTQYF
TGTGCCAGCAGCGTATCTGCTAGTCAGGATACGCAGTATTTT
>TRBV18|-|TRBJ1-1|-
CASSMGGGTEAFF
TGTGCCAGCTCAATGGGGGGGGGCACTGAAGCTTTCTTT
>TRBV19|-|TRBJ1-2|-
CASNDNSYPF
TGTGCCAGTAACGACAATTCCTACCCCTTC
>TRBV7-6|-|TRBJ1-2|-
CASSADGIYGYTF
TGTGCCAGCAGCGCTGACGGGATCTATGGCTACACCTTC
>TRBV27|-|TRBJ2-7|TRBD1
CASRVGQGAYEQYF
TGTGCCAGCAGGGTGGGACAGGGGGCGTACGAGCAGTACTTC
>TRBV6-5|-|TRBJ1-2|TRBD1
CASSSAGTGGLTGYTF
TGTGCCAGCAGTTCCGCCGGGACAGGGGGCTTAACGGGCTACACCTTC
>TRBV30|-|TRBJ1-1|-
CAWNRYRGTEAFF
TGTGCCTGGAACCGGTACCGGGGCACTGAAGCTTTCTTT
>TRBV7-3|-|TRBJ2-7|-
CASSPGLSGEQYF
TGTGCCAGCAGCCCCGGACTATCCGGCGAGCAGTACTTC
>TRBV2|-|TRBJ2-7|TRBD2
CASSVGGSPSYEQYF
TGTGCCAGCAGTGTAGGCGGGAGCCCCTCCTACGAGCAGTACTTC
>TRBV28|-|TRBJ1-2|-
CASRPTGTQGGYTF
TGTGCCAGCAGACCCACGGGGACCCAGGGGGGCTACACCTTC
>TRBV7-2|-|TRBJ1-4|-
CASSLDSGDGEKLFF
TGTGCCAGCAGCTTAGATTCGGGGGATGGTGAAAAACTGTTTTTT
>TRBV19|-|TRBJ2-3|-
CASSGAGFPTDTQYF
TGTGCCAGTAGTGGTGCGGGGTTCCCCACAGATACGCAGTATTTT
>TRBV4-1|-|TRBJ2-7|TRBD2
CASSQVGRGAYEQYF
TGCGCCAGCAGCCAAGTTGGGCGGGGGGCCTACGAGCAGTACTTC
>TRBV5-1|few|TRBJ2-7|-
CASSFGQGRDREQYF
TGCGCCAGCAGCTTTGGCCAAGGGCGGGATCGAGAGCAGTACTTC